A single sample gave rise to the 3 T cell receptor beta chains below, sequenced in a study of cytomegalovirus exposure and HLA in healthy donors. PCR involved 60 Vbeta and 13 Jbeta primers. The assay was immunoSEQ multiplex PCR, and TCRdb's table has in-frame clones only and misses some. The sample has 60,000 to 100,000 clones; under 80% are singletons. The source material was PBMCs. These receptors came from a middle-aged man in good health and CMV-seronegative.

The chain uses TRBV7-3 and TRBJ1-1; 7 bases map to TRBD1. CDR3 length: 13 amino acids. The germline V gene encodes CDR1 SGHTA and CDR2 FQGTGA. J was trimmed by 4 bases and V by 6 bases; bases with no gene match: 5. The CDR3: CASRQGYGTEAFF. As DNA, the CDR3 is TGTGCCAGCAGACAGGGGTATGGCACTGAAGCTTTCTTT.

This clone was detected only a few times. The chain combines TRBV7-3 with TRBJ2-5, with D possibly being TRBD2 (5 bases). This CDR3 region has 13 residues. V lost 4 bases, J lost 1 base, and 7 bases lay in between. Germline CDR1 SGHTA, CDR2 FQGTGA. The CDR3 nucleotides read TGTGCCAGCAGCTCGGGGAGCCAAGAGACCCAGTACTTC. It is translated as CASSSGSQETQYF. Supplemented by reference TRBV7-3 and TRBJ2-5, the full variable domain reads GAGVSQTPSNKVTEKGKYVELRCDPISGHTALYWYRQSLGQGPEFLIYFQGTGAADDSGLPNDRFFAVRPEGSVSTLKIQRTERGDSAVYLCASSSGSQETQYFGPGTRLLVL.

V usage is TRBV28 and J usage is TRBJ1-4; 7 nucleotides match TRBD1. Unmatched junction bases numbered 9, after V lost 7 bases and J lost 7 bases. The CDR3 runs 14 residues. Germline CDR1 reads MDHEN; CDR2 reads SYDVKM. The CDR3 loop is CASNPGQYIEKLFF. CDR3 bases: TGTGCCAGCAATCCGGGACAGTACATTGAAAAACTGTTTTTT. Together with reference TRBV28 and TRBJ1-4, the CDR3 gives the full variable domain: DVKVTQSSRYLVKRTGEKVFLECVQDMDHENMFWYRQDPGLGLRLIYFSYDVKMKEKGDIPEGYSVSREKKERFSLILESASTNQTSMYLCASNPGQYIEKLFFGSGTQLSVL.